Listed here are 20 T cell receptor beta chains from one sample, sequenced in a study of human T cells and chemical hapten exposure. As for time point: pre-sensitization, week 0. The treatment is: therapeutic diphenylcyclopropenone sensitization with weekly scalp DPC. TCRdb fed the RACE reads into MiXCR, producing one record per CDR3 protein. Counted here are 300,000 to 450,000 distinct CDR3 sequences, around 5.5% occurring once; the ten biggest clones make up around 8%. Source: whole blood, taken in connection with sensitization to the hapten diphenylcyclopropenone (DPC). The receptors originated from a woman aged 18-29 years with alopecia areata. Some clones in this sample may be carry-over from other donors' samples.

The rearrangement links TRBV15 to TRBJ1-1, with TRBD1 matching over 12 bases. This CDR3 region has 15 residues. Germline CDR1 reads LNHNV; CDR2 reads YYDKDF (reference sequence). With V trimmed by 5 bases and J by 1 base, 2 bases remained unmatched. CDR3: CATSRDRGRNTEAFF. CDR3 DNA: TGTGCCACCAGCCGGGACAGGGGGCGGAACACTGAAGCTTTCTTT.

This clonotype was seen a few times. The CDR3 is CSVSASKNSGANVLTF. DNA of the CDR3: TGCAGCGTCTCCGCGTCTAAAAACTCTGGGGCCAACGTCCTGACTTTC. The rearrangement joins TRBV29-1 to TRBJ2-6; no reliable D call. CDR3 length: 16 amino acids. CDR1 is SQVTM, CDR2 ANQGSEA, per germline. The ends were cut back, 6 bases at V and 0 bases at J, with 15 bases in the middle.

V gene TRBV27 combines with J gene TRBJ2-5, with 11 bases matching TRBD1. With 7 bases clipped from V and 3 bases from J, the junction kept 7 bases outside the gene matches. The CDR3 has 15 residues. Germline V gene sequence: CDR1 MNHEY, CDR2 SMNVEV (reference sequence). CDR3 loop: CASTRTGGYEETQYF. Written as DNA, the CDR3 is TGTGCCAGCACCAGGACAGGGGGCTACGAAGAGACCCAGTACTTC.

There are a few counts of this clonotype. The V and J genes are TRBV18 and TRBJ1-1; 8 bases map to TRBD1. CDR3 length: 17 residues. CDR1 is KGHSH and CDR2 is LQKENI in the germline V gene. With V trimmed by 4 bases and J by 8 bases, 18 bases remained unmatched. The CDR3 region has the DNA TGTGCCAGCTCACTGATTACCGTGGGACAGGAGATAGCCGAAGCTTTCTTT. This sequence encodes CASSLITVGQEIAEAFF. Complete variable domain (other parts from reference TRBV18 and TRBJ1-1): NAGVMQNPRHLVRRRGQEARLRCSPMKGHSHVYWYRQLPEEGLKFMVYLQKENIIDESGMPKERFSAEFPKEGPSILRIQQVVRGDSAAYFCASSLITVGQEIAEAFFGQGTRLTVV.

This clonotype was seen at least ten times. This chain links TRBV20-1 with TRBJ1-4; D call uncertain. Germline values: CDR1 DFQATT, CDR2 SNEGSKA (reference sequence). V was pared by 4 bases and J by 8 bases, with 17 bases between. The length of the CDR3 is 14 residues. The CDR3 here is CSAKLSAGYEKLFF. In DNA form, the CDR3 reads TGCAGTGCTAAATTGTCGGCCGGATACGAAAAACTGTTTTTT.

The table lists this clonotype with many counts. V usage is TRBV6-5 and J usage is TRBJ2-7; no clear D gene. The CDR3 is 13 amino acids. Trimming left V 2 bases short and J 3 bases short, with 8 bases between. CDR1 is MNHEY, CDR2 SVGAGI, per germline. Here the CDR3 reads CASSYTVGYEQYF. Here the CDR3 DNA reads TGTGCCAGCAGTTACACCGTCGGCTACGAGCAGTACTTC.

This clonotype has at least ten counts. The V gene is TRBV7-9, the J gene TRBJ2-7; a weak D match, TRBD1 (5 bases). This CDR3 comprises 11 residues. V was cut by 10 bases and J by 5 bases, with 12 bases left in between. Germline CDR1 and CDR2: SEHNR and FQNEAQ (reference sequence). Here the CDR3 reads CATSGSHEQYF. CDR3 DNA: TGTGCCACCTCAGGGTCCCACGAGCAGTACTTC.

This clonotype was seen more than once but under ten times. The genes are TRBV10-3 and TRBJ1-1; 7 bases line up with TRBD1. With V trimmed by 3 bases and J by 3 bases, 4 bases remained unmatched. The CDR3 contains 14 residues. Germline V gives CDR1 ENHRY, CDR2 SYGVKD. The CDR3 nucleotides are TGTGCCATCAGTGAATCGCAGGGGGACACTGAAGCTTTCTTT. This gives the protein CAISESQGDTEAFF.

In this sample, this clonotype turned up a few times. The chain links TRBV6-6 to TRBJ1-2, with TRBD1 identical over 9 bases. Germline V gives CDR1 MNHNY, CDR2 SVGAGI (reference sequence). The CDR3 is 16 residues long. With V trimmed by 4 bases and J by 4 bases, 10 bases remained unmatched. This CDR3 is CASSSLDRGSVYGYTF. CDR3 bases: TGTGCCAGCAGTTCCCTCGACAGGGGGAGTGTCTATGGCTACACCTTC.

Only a few counts were recorded for this clonotype. The chain's CDR3 is CASSEGYYNEQFF. CDR3 coding DNA: TGTGCCAGCAGTGAAGGGTACTACAATGAGCAGTTCTTC. J is TRBJ2-1 and V is TRBV2; no reliable D call. V was cut by 1 base and J by 3 bases, with 4 bases left in between. The CDR3 spans 13 residues. Germline CDR1 reads SNHLY; CDR2 reads FYNNEI.

The table lists this clonotype with many counts. CDR3 protein: CASSLSSRVNQPQHF. In DNA form, the CDR3 reads TGTGCCAGCAGTTTAAGTAGCAGGGTCAACCAGCCCCAGCATTTT. The chain is built from TRBV28 and TRBJ1-5, with D perhaps matching TRBD1 (5 bases). The germline V gene encodes CDR1 MDHEN and CDR2 SYDVKM. The V end lost 2 bases, the J end lost 7 bases, and 15 bases lay between the germline ends. This CDR3 has 15 amino acids.

The genes are TRBV10-3 and TRBJ1-1; D gene uncertain. V gave up 4 bases and J gave up 0 bases, with 6 bases separating them. The CDR3 totals 13 residues. The V gene's germline CDR1 is ENHRY and CDR2 SYGVKD. The CDR3 DNA sequence: TGTGCCATCAGTGGCTCCTTGAACACTGAAGCTTTCTTT. Amino acids: CAISGSLNTEAFF.

At least ten counts were recorded for this clonotype. V usage is TRBV20-1 and J usage is TRBJ1-1; D is unresolved. This CDR3 contains 12 residues. The germline V gene encodes CDR1 DFQATT and CDR2 SNEGSKA (reference sequence). Trimming took 0 bases from V and 5 from J, leaving 7 bases between them. DNA for the CDR3: TGCAGTGCTAGAGATCCGGGGACTGAAGCTTTCTTT. It translates to CSARDPGTEAFF.

This clonotype was counted ten times or more. The rearrangement joins TRBV9 to TRBJ2-3; D call uncertain. Germline loops: CDR1 SGDLS, CDR2 YYNGEE. V lost 0 bases to trimming and J lost 2 bases, with 4 bases between them. This CDR3 contains 13 residues. CDR3 bases: TGTGCCAGCAGCGTAGGACCCACAGATACGCAGTATTTT. Protein: CASSVGPTDTQYF.

The chain links TRBV5-4 to TRBJ2-7; D remains ambiguous. The V gene lost 3 bases and the J gene lost 2 bases, with 12 bases spanning the gap. The CDR3 is 14 amino acids. Germline V gene lookup returns CDR1 SGHNT and CDR2 YYREEE (reference sequence). The CDR3 protein is CASSSGTTAYEQYF. The CDR3 DNA reads as TGTGCCAGCAGCTCAGGTACGACGGCCTACGAGCAGTACTTC.

This clonotype has more than one count but fewer than ten. This sequence joins TRBV12-3 or TRBV12-4 and TRBJ1-1; the D gene is possibly TRBD1 (6 bases). V lost 5 bases to trimming and J lost 7 bases, with 17 bases between them. CDR3 length: 14 residues. CDR3 in amino acids: CASSPMTGGIEAFF. Here the CDR3 DNA reads TGTGCCAGCAGTCCAATGACAGGAGGGATTGAAGCTTTCTTT.

At least ten counts were recorded for this clonotype. The rearrangement joins TRBV12-3 or TRBV12-4 to TRBJ1-1; D not certain. With 4 bases removed from V and 4 bases from J, the gap between germline ends came to 13 bases. The CDR3 is 14 amino acids. The CDR3 here is CASSSARSSTEAFF. CDR3 in DNA: TGTGCCAGCAGTTCGGCACGGAGTTCCACTGAAGCTTTCTTT.

Points on this clonotype: A read error is possible here, since a much larger clone lies one base away. The CDR3 DNA reads TGTACCAGCAGCTTAGATGAAAATGAAAAACTGTTTTTT. Encoded protein: CTSSLDENEKLFF. This sequence joins TRBV11-2 and TRBJ1-4; no reliable D call. In germline, CDR1 is SGHAT, CDR2 FQNNGV. The CDR3 sequence is 13 residues long.

In nucleotides, the CDR3 is TGTGCCAGCAGTTTAGAATGGCCAGTATCCTCTGGAAACACCATATATTTT. Amino acids: CASSLEWPVSSGNTIYF. The V gene is TRBV12-3 or TRBV12-4, the J gene TRBJ1-3; no clear D gene. Between the trimmed V and J ends, which lost 1 base and 0 bases, there was a span of 13 bases. This CDR3 spans 17 amino acids.

The J gene is TRBJ2-7, the V gene TRBV28; possible D gene TRBD1, 6 bases. V lost 8 bases and J 2 bases, leaving 10 bases between the germline ends. This CDR3 comprises 12 residues. The germline V gene has CDR1 MDHEN and CDR2 SYDVKM. In nucleotides, the CDR3 is TGTGCCAGCGGCGAGGGGGCCTACGAGCAGTACTTC. It specifies CASGEGAYEQYF.